This TCR beta chain was obtained from a study of blood T cell repertoires in COVID-19 (dated by TCRdb to the early 2020s). Regarding the complete study: Samples from collaborators originated in the United States, Italy and Spain and spanned both the acute and convalescent phases of COVID-19. A freely available public database, intended as a resource for researchers studying the immune response to SARS-CoV-2, is where the repertoires were released. A de-identified subject ID, COVID-19 status, age in years and sex were almost always included in the sample metadata. The material from the prospective study consisted of cDNA or gDNA derived from T cells, B-cell-depleted T cells, or PBMCs. The dataset comprised deeply sampled blood TCRbeta repertoires from subjects exposed to, actively infected with, or recovered from COVID-19. Where available, HLA class I and class II types were obtained from metadata supplied by the sample provider rather than from assay-based typing. Samples were obtained from the ongoing ImmuneRACE study (first 160 participants) and from 1,254 subjects provided by 6 global collaborators.

What the authors observed across the whole study: Clinical and demographic metadata were provided uncurated, with the amount varying by source and participant.

Each collaborating institution followed its own protocols to collect whole blood in K2EDTA tubes. Collaborator samples were shipped for TCRbeta analysis as frozen whole blood, isolated PBMCs, or DNA extracted from either sample type. TCRbeta CDR3 regions were amplified from genomic DNA using the immunoSEQ Assay, a bias-controlled multiplex PCR. On the authors' methods: The number of nucleated cells in each sample was estimated by amplification of reference gene primers within the assay. To quantify the absolute abundance of each unique TCRbeta CDR3 rearrangement, sequence reads were collapsed and filtered. For each sample, productive Simpson clonality was calculated as the square root of Simpson's diversity index across productive rearrangements. Entries here come from immuneACCESS through TCRdb and include only in-frame sequences with V and J called. Some clones fail to appear in such tables; in the studies checked, an unresolved V gene covers under half of the shortfall, and the cause of the remainder is unknown. V, J and clone size are those of that table, while D and trimming were read from the DNA. The sample records around 230,000 clones, approximately 88% of which are singletons. The top ten constitute 27% of the sample.

This clone came up once. Its antigen is still unknown. Within one base of it there is no much larger clone, and no base qualities were kept. This TCR was sampled from a man between 35 and 55 years old with acute or convalescent COVID-19. Sequencing input: peripheral blood.

The nucleotides are TGTGCCAGCAGTATAATCACCGGGGAGCTGTTTTTT. Its translation reads: CASSIITGELFF. The sequence is built from TRBV27 and TRBJ2-2, with no reliable assignment of the D segment. V loses 5 bases of germline sequence and J loses 4 bases, and the interval between the two ends is 5 bases. From a lookup of the germline V gene (reference sequence), CDR1 and CDR2 are MNHEY and SMNVEV. The CDR3 contains 12 residues, cysteine and phenylalanine counted. Only the CDR3 DNA is retained, 36 bases long and in frame from the first base.